A selection of T cell receptor beta chains follows, all from one sample in a study of shared clonotypes between healthy human individuals. Measured with immunoSEQ multiplex PCR; TCRdb has only the in-frame clones, and not every one. The sample yields 550,000 to 800,000 clones, approximately 79% seen once. Material for sequencing was memory CD4+ T cells sorted from blood. The receptors shown here come from a woman between 25 and 40 years old in good health. Both conserved end residues are part of each CDR3. D genes are given only for firm matches. The size entry is marked missing in some rows and otherwise reads once, few, many or a size class.

J | D | V | size | CDR3 | DNA
TRBJ2-1 | TRBD2 | TRBV4-1 | . | CASSPRTSGRSSYNEQFF | TGCGCCAGCAGCCCCCGGACTAGCGGGAGAAGTTCCTACAATGAGCAGTTCTTC
TRBJ2-6 | . | TRBV9 | . | CASSAGPQGRLSGANVLTF | TGTGCCAGCAGCGCGGGCCCTCAGGGAAGACTCTCTGGGGCCAACGTCCTGACTTTC
TRBJ2-1 | . | TRBV25-1 | once | CASSEGGSVYEQFF | TGTGCCAGCAGTGAAGGGGGTTCGGTGTATGAGCAGTTCTTC
TRBJ2-7 | TRBD2 | TRBV10-3 | few | CAISGSGGQVYEQYF | TGTGCCATCAGTGGGTCGGGAGGGCAAGTCTACGAGCAGTACTTC
TRBJ2-1 | . | TRBV19 | few | CASSISAGLNEQFF | TGTGCCAGTAGTATTTCGGCGGGCCTCAATGAGCAGTTCTTC
TRBJ2-3 | . | TRBV5-1 | . | CASSGGGIILDTQYF | TGCGCCAGCAGCGGGGGCGGGATTATCTTAGATACGCAGTATTTT
TRBJ2-1 | . | TRBV28 | . | CASSFQINEQFF | TGTGCCAGCAGTTTCCAGATTAATGAGCAGTTCTTC
TRBJ2-7 | . | TRBV21-1 | . | CASSSGGDSYEQYF | TGTGCCAGCAGCAGCGGCGGGGACTCCTACGAGCAGTACTTC
TRBJ1-1 | . | TRBV6-5 | . | CASSYSEGYMNTEAFF | TGTGCCAGCAGTTACTCAGAAGGCTACATGAACACTGAAGCTTTCTTT
TRBJ1-4 | TRBD1 | TRBV27 | . | CASRKLTGTELFF | TGTGCCAGCAGAAAACTAACTGGGACAGAACTGTTTTTT
TRBJ1-1 | TRBD1 | TRBV6-5 | . | CASRTGQVVRTEAFF | TGTGCCAGCAGAACTGGACAGGTAGTAAGGACTGAAGCTTTCTTT
TRBJ2-7 | . | TRBV29-1 | . | CSVEKISSYEQYF | TGCAGCGTTGAAAAAATAAGCTCCTACGAGCAGTACTTC
TRBJ2-6 | . | TRBV19 | . | CASNGREVSGANVLTF | TGTGCCAGTAACGGCAGGGAGGTTTCTGGGGCCAACGTCCTGACTTTC